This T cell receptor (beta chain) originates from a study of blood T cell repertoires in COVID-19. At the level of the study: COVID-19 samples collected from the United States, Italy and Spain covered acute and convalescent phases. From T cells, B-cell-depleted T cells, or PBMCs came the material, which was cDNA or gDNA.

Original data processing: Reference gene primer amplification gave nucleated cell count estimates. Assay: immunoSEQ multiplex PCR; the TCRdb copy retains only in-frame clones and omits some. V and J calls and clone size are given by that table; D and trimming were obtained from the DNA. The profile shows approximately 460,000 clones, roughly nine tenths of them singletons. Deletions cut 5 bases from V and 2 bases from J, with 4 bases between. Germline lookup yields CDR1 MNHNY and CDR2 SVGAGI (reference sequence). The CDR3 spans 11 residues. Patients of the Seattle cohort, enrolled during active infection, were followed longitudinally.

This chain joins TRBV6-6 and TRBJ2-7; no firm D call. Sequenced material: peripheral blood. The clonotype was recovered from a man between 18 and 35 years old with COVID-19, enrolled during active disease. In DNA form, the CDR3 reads TGTGCCAGCAGTCCCACCTACGAGCAGTACTTC. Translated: CASSPTYEQYF.